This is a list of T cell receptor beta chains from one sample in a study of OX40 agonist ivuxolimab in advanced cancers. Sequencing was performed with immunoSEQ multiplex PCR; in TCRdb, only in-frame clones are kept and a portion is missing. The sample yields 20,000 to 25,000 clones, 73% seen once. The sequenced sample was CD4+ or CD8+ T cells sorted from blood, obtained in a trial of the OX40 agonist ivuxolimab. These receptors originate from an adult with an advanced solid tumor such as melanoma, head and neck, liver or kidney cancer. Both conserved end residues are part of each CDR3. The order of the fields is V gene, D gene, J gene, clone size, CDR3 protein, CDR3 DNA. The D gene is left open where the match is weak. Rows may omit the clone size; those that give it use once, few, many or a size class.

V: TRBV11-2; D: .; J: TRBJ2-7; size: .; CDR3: CASSLDPGLDEQYF; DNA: TGTGCCAGCAGCTTAGACCCAGGTCTGGACGAGCAGTACTTC
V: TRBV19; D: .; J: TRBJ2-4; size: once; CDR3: CASSIGRGATTKNIQYF; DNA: TGTGCCAGTAGTATCGGACGGGGGGCTACGACCAAAAACATTCAGTACTTC
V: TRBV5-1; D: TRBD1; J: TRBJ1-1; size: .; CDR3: CASSSGTGGSLTEAFF; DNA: TGCGCCAGCAGCTCCGGGACAGGGGGAAGTCTCACTGAAGCTTTCTTT
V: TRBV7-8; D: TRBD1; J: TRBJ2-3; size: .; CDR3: CASSSGQGTDTQYF; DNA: TGTGCCAGCAGCTCCGGACAGGGAACAGATACGCAGTATTTT
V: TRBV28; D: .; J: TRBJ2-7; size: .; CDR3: CASSLKVTSEQYF; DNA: TGTGCCAGCAGTTTAAAGGTAACGTCCGAGCAGTACTTC
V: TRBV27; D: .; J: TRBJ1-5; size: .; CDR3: CASSLRPGHLNQPQHF; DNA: TGTGCCAGCAGCTTACGGCCGGGACACCTAAATCAGCCCCAGCATTTT
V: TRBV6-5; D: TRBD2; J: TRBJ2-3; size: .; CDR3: CASSLRGGTDTQYF; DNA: TGTGCCAGCAGTTTGCGGGGGGGCACAGATACGCAGTATTTT
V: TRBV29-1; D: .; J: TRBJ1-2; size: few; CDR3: CSVDPSAPDLLGYTF; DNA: TGCAGCGTTGACCCCTCGGCACCAGATCTCTTGGGCTACACCTTC
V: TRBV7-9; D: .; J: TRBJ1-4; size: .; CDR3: CASGEQLNEKLFF; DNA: TGTGCCAGCGGGGAACAGCTCAATGAAAAACTGTTTTTT
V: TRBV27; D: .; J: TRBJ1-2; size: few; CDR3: CASSLNGNYGYTF; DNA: TGTGCCAGCAGTTTAAACGGGAACTATGGCTACACCTTC
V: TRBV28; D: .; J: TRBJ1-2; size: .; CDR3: CASNPSRGAIGYGYTF; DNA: TGTGCCAGCAATCCAAGTAGGGGGGCGATCGGGTATGGCTACACCTTC
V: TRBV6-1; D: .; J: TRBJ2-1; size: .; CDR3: CASSADSGTYNEQFF; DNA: TGTGCCAGCAGTGCGGACAGTGGGACCTACAATGAGCAGTTCTTC
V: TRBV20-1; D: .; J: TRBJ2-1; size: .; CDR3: CSASALNEQFF; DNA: TGCAGTGCTTCGGCGCTTAATGAGCAGTTCTTC
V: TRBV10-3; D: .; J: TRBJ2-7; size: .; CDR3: CAIRGDRTYEQYF; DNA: TGTGCCATCAGAGGAGACAGAACCTACGAGCAGTACTTC
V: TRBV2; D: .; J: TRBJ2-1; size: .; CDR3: CASSERAGALNEQFF; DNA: TGTGCCAGCAGTGAAAGGGCGGGGGCCCTCAATGAGCAGTTCTTC
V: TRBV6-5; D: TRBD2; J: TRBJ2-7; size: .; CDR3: CASSFGGAEWEQYF; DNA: TGTGCCAGCAGTTTCGGGGGGGCAGAGTGGGAGCAGTACTTC
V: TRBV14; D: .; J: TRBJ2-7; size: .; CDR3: CASSLTGFAYEQYF; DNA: TGTGCCAGCAGCCTTACGGGTTTTGCCTACGAGCAGTACTTC
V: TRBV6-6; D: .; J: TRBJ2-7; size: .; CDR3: CASSYGGAAYEQYF; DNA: TGTGCCAGCAGTTACGGGGGGGCAGCTTACGAGCAGTACTTC
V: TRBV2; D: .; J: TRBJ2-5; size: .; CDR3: CASSEMGYLLSETQYF; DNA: TGTGCCAGCAGTGAGATGGGCTATCTTTTATCGGAGACCCAGTACTTC
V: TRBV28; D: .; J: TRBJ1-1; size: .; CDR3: CASSVGFFLNTEAFF; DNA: TGTGCCAGCAGTGTGGGTTTTTTCTTGAACACTGAAGCTTTCTTT
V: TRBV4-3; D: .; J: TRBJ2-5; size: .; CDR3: CASSQDLGRQETQYF; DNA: TGCGCCAGCAGCCAAGATCTCGGCCGTCAAGAGACCCAGTACTTC
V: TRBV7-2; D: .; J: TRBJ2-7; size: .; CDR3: CASSLGGPGALNSYEQYF; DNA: TGTGCCAGCAGCTTAGGGGGGCCTGGGGCCCTTAACTCCTACGAGCAGTACTTC
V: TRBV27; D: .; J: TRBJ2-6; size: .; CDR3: CASSLSRAGANVLTF; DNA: TGTGCCAGCAGTTTAAGCAGGGCTGGGGCCAACGTCCTGACTTTC
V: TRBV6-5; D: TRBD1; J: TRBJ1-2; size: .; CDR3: CASSPGGVYGYTF; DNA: TGTGCCAGCAGCCCAGGGGGGGTCTATGGCTACACCTTC
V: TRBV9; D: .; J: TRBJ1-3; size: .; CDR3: CASSVVGSSGNTIYF; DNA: TGTGCCAGCAGCGTAGTAGGCAGCTCTGGAAACACCATATATTTT
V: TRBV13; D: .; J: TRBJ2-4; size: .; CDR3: CASSSKNIQYF; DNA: TGTGCCAGCAGCTCAAAAAACATTCAGTACTTC
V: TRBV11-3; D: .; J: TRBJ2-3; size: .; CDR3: CASSYSRETDTQYF; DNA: TGTGCCAGCAGCTATTCTAGGGAGACAGATACGCAGTATTTT
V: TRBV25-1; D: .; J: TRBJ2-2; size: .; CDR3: CASRPTGNTGELFF; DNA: TGTGCCAGCAGACCGACAGGGAACACCGGGGAGCTGTTTTTT
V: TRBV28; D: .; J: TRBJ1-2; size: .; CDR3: CASSLVGGADGYTF; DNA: TGTGCCAGCAGTTTAGTCGGGGGCGCTGATGGCTACACCTTC
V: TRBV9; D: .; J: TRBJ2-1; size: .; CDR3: CASSAARDSYNEQFF; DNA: TGTGCCAGCAGCGCCGCTCGGGACTCGTACAATGAGCAGTTCTTC
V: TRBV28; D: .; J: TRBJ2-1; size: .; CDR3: CASSAPPVLGASNEQFF; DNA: TGTGCCAGCAGCGCCCCCCCGGTGTTGGGGGCCAGCAATGAGCAGTTCTTC
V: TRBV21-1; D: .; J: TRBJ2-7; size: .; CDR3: CARRGPQGGPYEQYF; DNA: TGTGCCAGACGCGGGCCCCAGGGGGGCCCCTACGAGCAGTACTTC
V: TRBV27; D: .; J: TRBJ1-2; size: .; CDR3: CASSLGGGGTGGYTF; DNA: TGTGCCAGCAGTTTGGGAGGGGGAGGCACTGGTGGCTACACCTTC
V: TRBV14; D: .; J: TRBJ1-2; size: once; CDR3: CASSQGVRAYTF; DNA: TGTGCCAGCAGCCAAGGGGTCCGGGCCTACACCTTC
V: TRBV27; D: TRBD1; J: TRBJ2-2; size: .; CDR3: CASSPRTGFQPGELFF; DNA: TGTGCCAGCAGTCCCAGGACAGGTTTTCAACCCGGGGAGCTGTTTTTT
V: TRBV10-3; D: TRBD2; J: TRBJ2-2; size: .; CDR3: CAISLSLSGLAGQTNTGELFF; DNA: TGTGCCATCAGCCTAAGCCTCTCGGGACTAGCGGGCCAAACGAACACCGGGGAGCTGTTTTTT
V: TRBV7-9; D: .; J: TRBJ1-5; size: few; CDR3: CASSFGGNQPQHF; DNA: TGTGCCAGCAGCTTCGGGGGAAATCAGCCCCAGCATTTT
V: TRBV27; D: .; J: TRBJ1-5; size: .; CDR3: CASSPTRMGFLGNQPQHF; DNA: TGTGCCAGCAGTCCTACTAGGATGGGATTTCTTGGCAATCAGCCCCAGCATTTT
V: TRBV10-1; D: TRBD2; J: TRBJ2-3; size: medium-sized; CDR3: CASRKRGYTDTQYF; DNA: TGCGCCAGCAGAAAGCGGGGGTACACAGATACGCAGTATTTT
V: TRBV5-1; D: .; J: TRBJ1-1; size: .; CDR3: CASSPGLTGGSRETEAFF; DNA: TGCGCCAGCAGCCCCGGCTTAACGGGGGGCTCCAGGGAGACTGAAGCTTTCTTT
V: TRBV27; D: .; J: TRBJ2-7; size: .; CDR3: CASSLTVGDEQYF; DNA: TGTGCCAGCAGTTTAACCGTGGGGGACGAGCAGTACTTC
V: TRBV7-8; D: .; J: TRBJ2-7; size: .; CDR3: CASSHPGVGSYEQYF; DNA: TGTGCCAGCAGCCATCCTGGGGTAGGCTCCTACGAGCAGTACTTC
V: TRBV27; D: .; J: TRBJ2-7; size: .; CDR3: CASSGGSYEQYF; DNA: TGTGCCAGCAGTGGGGGGTCCTACGAGCAGTACTTC
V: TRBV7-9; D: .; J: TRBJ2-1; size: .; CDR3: CASSYRGTPDNEQFF; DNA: TGTGCCAGCAGCTATAGGGGGACCCCCGACAATGAGCAGTTCTTC
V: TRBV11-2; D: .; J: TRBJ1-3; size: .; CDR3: CASSLTISTGNTIYF; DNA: TGTGCCAGCAGCTTGACTATAAGCACTGGAAACACCATATATTTT
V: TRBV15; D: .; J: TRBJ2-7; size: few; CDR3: CATSRERSTDDEQYF; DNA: TGTGCCACCAGCAGAGAAAGATCGACGGACGACGAGCAGTACTTC
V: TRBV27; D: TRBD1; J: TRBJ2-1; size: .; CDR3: CASSFPPGQKYNEQFF; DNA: TGTGCCAGCAGTTTTCCACCGGGACAGAAGTACAATGAGCAGTTCTTC
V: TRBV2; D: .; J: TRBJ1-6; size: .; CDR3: CASRADSAHSPLHF; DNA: TGTGCCAGCAGGGCCGACAGCGCCCATTCACCCCTCCACTTT
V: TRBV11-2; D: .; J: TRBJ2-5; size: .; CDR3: CAGRGGETQYF; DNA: TGTGCCGGACGTGGGGGCGAGACCCAGTACTTC
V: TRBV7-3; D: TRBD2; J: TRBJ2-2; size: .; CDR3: CASASGAGNGELFF; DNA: TGTGCCAGTGCTAGCGGGGCCGGCAACGGGGAGCTGTTTTTT